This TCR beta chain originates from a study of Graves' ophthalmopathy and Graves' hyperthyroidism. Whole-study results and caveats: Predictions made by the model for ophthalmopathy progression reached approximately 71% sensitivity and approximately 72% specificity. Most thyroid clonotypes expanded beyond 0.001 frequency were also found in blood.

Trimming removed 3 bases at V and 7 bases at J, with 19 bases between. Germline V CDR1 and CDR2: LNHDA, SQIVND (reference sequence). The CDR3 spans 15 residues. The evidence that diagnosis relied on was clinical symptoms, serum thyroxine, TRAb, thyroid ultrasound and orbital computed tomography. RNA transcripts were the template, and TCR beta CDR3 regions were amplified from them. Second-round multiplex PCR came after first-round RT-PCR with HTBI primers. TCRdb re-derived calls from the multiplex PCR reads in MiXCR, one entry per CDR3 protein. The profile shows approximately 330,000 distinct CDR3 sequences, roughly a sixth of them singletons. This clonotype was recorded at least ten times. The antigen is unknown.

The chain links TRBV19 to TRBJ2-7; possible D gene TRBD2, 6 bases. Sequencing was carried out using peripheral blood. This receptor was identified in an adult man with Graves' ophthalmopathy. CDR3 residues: CASSIGWQGGKEQYF. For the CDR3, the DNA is TGTGCCAGTAGTATCGGCTGGCAGGGAGGCAAGGAGCAGTACTTC. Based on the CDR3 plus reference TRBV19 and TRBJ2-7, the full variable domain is DGGITQSPKYLFRKEGQNVTLSCEQNLNHDAMYWYRQDPGQGLRLIYYSQIVNDFQKGDIAEGYSVSREKKESFPLTVTSAQKNPTAFYLCASSIGWQGGKEQYFGPGTRLTVT.